This T cell receptor beta chain was identified during a study of blood T cell repertoires in COVID-19. Study at large: Whether acute or convalescent, the COVID-19 samples came from the United States, Italy and Spain. Nucleic acid was either cDNA or gDNA, and it came from T cells, B-cell-depleted T cells, or PBMCs.

The germline gives CDR1 KGHSH, CDR2 LQKENI. V shed 5 bases, J shed 4 bases, and the junction held 3 bases outside the gene matches. The CDR3 contains 14 residues. TCRdb's copy holds only in-frame clones and misses some; the assay was immunoSEQ multiplex PCR. The table lists about 70,000 clones, approximately 89% of them singletons. Sample: peripheral blood. This receptor was identified in a human donor in a cohort sampled during active COVID-19. The genes are TRBV18 and TRBJ1-1; TRBD1 aligns across 11 bases. This chain's CDR3 is CASSFGTGGTEAFF. In DNA form, the CDR3 reads TGTGCCAGCTCATTTGGGACAGGGGGCACTGAAGCTTTCTTT.